This T cell receptor beta chain was sequenced for a study of blood T cell repertoires in COVID-19. Clones were read by immunoSEQ multiplex PCR, and TCRdb kept only the in-frame ones, dropping some. The data hold roughly 250,000 clones, with about nine tenths observed a single time. Individuals drawn from 24 US areas were roughly 18 to 95 years old. Cohorts were determined from participant-reported clinical history. The CDR3 has 15 residues. V shed 0 bases and J 0 bases; nucleotides not matched to a gene: 0. Germline V gives CDR1 SGHRS, CDR2 YFSETQ. The TCR comes from a woman aged 35 to 49 with acute COVID-19. V is TRBV5-1 and J is TRBJ1-2; 9 nucleotides match TRBD1. Sequenced input: PBMCs or T cells enriched from blood (not recorded which). CDR3 loop: CASSLGQGANYGYTF. The DNA of the CDR3 is TGCGCCAGCAGCTTGGGACAGGGGGCTAACTATGGCTACACCTTC.